This T cell receptor beta chain was sequenced in a study of T cell repertoires in cytomegalovirus infection. About the research overall: An indication of both CMV infection and matching HLA type came from public TCR beta signatures. The study's findings and limits: There were HLA-C-restricted CMV-specific TCR beta clonotypes dominating the ex vivo response. Identification of carriers of CMV plus the relevant HLA was performed using cumulative public TCR beta family frequency.

V trimming: 0 bases; J trimming: 5 bases; junction bases outside the gene matches: 8. Germline assignment: CDR1 SQVTM and CDR2 ANQGSEA. The CDR3 is 15 residues long. TCRdb re-called the reads with MiXCR, one entry per CDR3 protein. The table has around 450,000 distinct CDR3 sequences, approximately 31% seen once. On this clonotype itself: Its specificity is unknown.

V usage is TRBV29-1 and J usage is TRBJ2-3; 7 positions match TRBD2. The specimen was PBMCs. The clonotype comes from a human donor in good health (CMV status not recorded). Some clones in this sample may be carry-over from other donors' samples. The CDR3 DNA reads as TGCAGCGTTGAAGATCAGACTAGCCCCCAAGATACGCAGTATTTT. The encoded protein is CSVEDQTSPQDTQYF.